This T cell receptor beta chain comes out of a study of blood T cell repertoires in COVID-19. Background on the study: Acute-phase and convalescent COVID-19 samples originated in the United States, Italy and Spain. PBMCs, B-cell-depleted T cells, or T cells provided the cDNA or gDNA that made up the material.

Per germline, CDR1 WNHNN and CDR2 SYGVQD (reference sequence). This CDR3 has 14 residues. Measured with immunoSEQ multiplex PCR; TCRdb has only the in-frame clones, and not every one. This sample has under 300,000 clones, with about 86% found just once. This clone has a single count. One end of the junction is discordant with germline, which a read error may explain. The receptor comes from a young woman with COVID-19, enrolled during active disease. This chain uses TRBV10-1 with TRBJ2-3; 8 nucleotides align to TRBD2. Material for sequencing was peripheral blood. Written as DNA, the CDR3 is TGCGCCAGTAGTGGGACTAGGGGCACAGATACGCAGTATTTT. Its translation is CASSGTRGTDTQYF.